This note documents a single TCR beta chain sequence. Which antigen it targets is not known. Within one base of it there is no much larger clone, and no base qualities were kept. The data stem from a study of blood T cell repertoires in COVID-19 (dated by TCRdb to 2019 to 2021). Regarding the complete study: Collaborator samples came from the United States, Italy and Spain and covered acute and convalescent phases of COVID-19. Samples were obtained from the ongoing ImmuneRACE study (first 160 participants) and from some 1,300 subjects provided by 6 global collaborators. The prospective study material was composed of cDNA or gDNA derived from T cells, B-cell-depleted T cells, or PBMCs. Deeply sampled blood TCRbeta repertoires from subjects exposed to, actively infected with, or recovered from COVID-19 were included in the dataset. The repertoires were released in a freely available public database intended as a resource for research on the immune response to SARS-CoV-2. Where HLA class I and class II types were available, the types were taken from metadata supplied by the sample provider, not from assay-based typing. A de-identified subject ID, COVID-19 status, age in years and sex were almost always included in the sample metadata.

Each collaborating institution followed its own protocols to collect whole blood in K2EDTA tubes. For TCRbeta analysis, collaborators shipped samples as frozen whole blood, isolated PBMCs, or DNA extracted from either of those sample types. The immunoSEQ Assay, a bias-controlled multiplex PCR, was used to amplify TCRbeta CDR3 regions from genomic DNA. Concerning the study's data processing: Within the assay, amplification of reference gene primers was used to estimate how many nucleated cells each sample contained. To quantify the absolute abundance of each unique TCRbeta CDR3 rearrangement, sequence reads were collapsed and filtered. For each sample, productive Simpson clonality was calculated by taking the square root of Simpson's diversity index across productive rearrangements. TCRdb mirrors the immuneACCESS table, restricted to in-frame sequences. Some clones are absent from its copies; in checked studies, under half trace to an unresolved V gene, and the reason for the others is unknown. The V and J calls and the clone size are those of that table, but D and trimming were determined from the DNA. The sample table records over 200,000 clones; around 82% of these occur just once. The ten largest clones represent approximately 6% of the sample.

The CDR1 and CDR2 encoded by the germline V gene (reference sequence) are MNHEY and SMNVEV. V is reduced by 1 base and J by 0 bases, leaving a spacing of 9 bases between them. From its cysteine to its phenylalanine, the CDR3 spans 15 amino acids. Solely the CDR3 DNA is kept, with 45 bases framed from the first base. Study-level results and caveats: Clinical and demographic metadata were provided uncurated, with the amount varying by source and participant.

Sequencing was done on a sample of peripheral blood. The rearrangement joined TRBV27 to TRBJ1-1; matching of 6 bases hints at TRBD1 as the D gene. This clonotype was sampled from an elderly man with acute or convalescent COVID-19. The encoded CDR3 is CASSLWGGLNTEAFF. Read as DNA, the sequence is TGTGCCAGCAGTTTATGGGGGGGCCTGAACACTGAAGCTTTCTTT.